This T cell receptor beta chain emerged from a study of shared clonotypes between healthy human individuals. Overall study context: The plates for each donor numbered three CD4 naive, three CD4 memory, two CD8 naive and one CD8 memory.

CDR3 length: 15 amino acids. V was clipped by 4 bases and J by 3 bases; unmatched bases: 5. The germline V gene encodes CDR1 SGHTA and CDR2 FQGNSA. Each of the donors was a healthy adult who was HIV-negative and had not had a recent acute infection or vaccination. As processed by the authors: Filtering was not the same, since immunoSEQ gave junction-only sequences without quality scores. Produced via immunoSEQ multiplex PCR; TCRdb's table is partial and in-frame only. For V, J and clone size, that table is used; D and trimming come from the DNA. In the table there are roughly 2 million clones, approximately 94% of which are singletons.

This sequence was found in a man aged 18 to 30 in good health. The chain joins TRBV7-2 to TRBJ2-7; 11 bases map to TRBD2. The sequencing sample was made of naive CD4+ T cells sorted from blood. Documented subset: CD45RA+ positively selected. For the CDR3, the DNA is TGTGCCAGCAGCTCACGACTAGCGGGGAGCTACGAGCAGTACTTC. Protein product: CASSSRLAGSYEQYF. The full variable domain, completed using reference TRBV7-2 and TRBJ2-7, is GAGVSQSPSNKVTEKGKDVELRCDPISGHTALYWYRQSLGQGLEFLIYFQGNSAPDKSGLPSDRFSAERTGGSVSTLTIQRTQQEDSAVYLCASSSRLAGSYEQYFGPGTRLTVT.